In this sample, the clone carrying this TCR beta chain turned up many times. Its target is unknown. The data were taken from a study of early T cells in non-severe SARS-CoV-2 infection. Study as a whole: Sequencing input comprised bulk RNA from unsorted whole blood; chain pairing was not available.

V gave up 5 bases and J gave up 4 bases, with 13 bases separating them. This CDR3 is 14 amino acids long. Germline CDR1 SGHNT, CDR2 YYREEE (reference sequence). The study's findings and limits: Using VDJdb, the matching emphasized anti-spike CD8 responses while missing private and CD4 specificities.

In TCRdb, the 5' RACE reads were re-called with MiXCR into one record per CDR3 protein. The sample lists about 110,000 distinct CDR3 sequences; around 10% were seen once. The V gene is TRBV5-4, the J gene TRBJ1-5, with D possibly matching TRBD1 (6 bases). Specimen: whole blood. The receptor was derived from an adult who was a healthcare worker with PCR-confirmed SARS-CoV-2 infection or an uninfected control (not recorded which). The CDR3 sequence is CASSIQGSNQPQHF. The CDR3 nucleotides read TGTGCCAGCAGTATACAGGGATCGAATCAGCCCCAGCATTTT.